One and the same sample provided the 30 T cell receptor beta chains below, sequenced in a study of beta chain features in type 1 diabetes. Regarding the study as a whole: All four CD4+ subsets from Type 1 diabetes patients carried moderately but significantly shorter TCRB CDR3s.

Expressed TCRB transcripts were sequenced because the isolated RNA had all been reverse transcribed beforehand. TCRdb keeps only in-frame clones here, not all; method: immunoSEQ multiplex PCR. Of hundreds of thousands of clones in the sample, over 7% were seen once. No antigen is known for these receptors. Specimen: central memory CD4+ T cells from blood. Source of these receptors: a man between 25 and 39 years old with type 1 diabetes.

CDR3 sequence: CACTWDRVTDTQYF. CDR3 bases: TGTGCCTGTACTTGGGACAGGGTAACAGATACGCAGTATTTT. The J gene is TRBJ2-3, the V gene TRBV30, with 9 bases matching TRBD1. This CDR3 spans 14 amino acids. J gave up 3 bases and V 6 bases, and 7 bases lay outside the gene matches. Germline-derived CDR1 and CDR2 are GTSNPN and SVGIG (reference sequence).

This chain links TRBV2 with TRBJ2-3, with a weak D call TRBD2 (5 bases). Trimming took off 3 bases at V and 6 bases at J, with 10 bases between the two ends. There are 13 residues in the CDR3. Germline V CDR1 and CDR2: SNHLY, FYNNEI. CDR3 DNA: TGTGCCAGCAGTGACGGGAAAAGGGATACGCAGTATTTT. Amino acid sequence: CASSDGKRDTQYF.

This rearrangement joins TRBV25-1 to TRBJ2-1, with TRBD2 matching over 9 bases. CDR3 length: 14 residues. In germline, CDR1 is MGHDK, CDR2 SYGVNS. Unmatched junction bases numbered 1, after V lost 5 bases and J lost 2 bases. This CDR3 reads CASSSSGTYNEQFF. CDR3 DNA sequence: TGTGCCAGCAGTTCTAGCGGGACCTACAATGAGCAGTTCTTC.

The chain couples TRBV28 to TRBJ2-7; the match to TRBD1 covers 8 bases. V gave up 2 bases and J gave up 3 bases; unmatched junction bases: 3. The germline V gene has CDR1 MDHEN and CDR2 SYDVKM. This CDR3 comprises 14 residues. In nucleotides, the CDR3 is TGTGCCAGCAGTTTAAGGACAGGGCACTACGAGCAGTACTTC. Translation: CASSLRTGHYEQYF.

The rearrangement uses TRBV4-1 and TRBJ1-2; D not certain. V lost 0 bases to trimming and J lost 6 bases, with 11 bases between them. CDR1 and CDR2 (germline): MGHRA, YSYEKL. There are 14 residues in the CDR3. CDR3 sequence: CASSQESVIHGYTF. The CDR3 region has the DNA TGCGCCAGCAGCCAAGAATCAGTTATCCATGGCTACACCTTC.

V and J are TRBV10-1 and TRBJ1-6; a weak D match, TRBD1 (6 bases). In germline, CDR1 is WNHNN, CDR2 SYGVQD (reference sequence). The CDR3 spans 13 residues. V was clipped by 4 bases and J by 7 bases, with 8 bases between them. CDR3 in amino acids: CASSVTGNSPLHF. CDR3 in DNA: TGCGCCAGCAGTGTTACAGGGAATTCACCCCTCCACTTT.

This clone was counted only a few times. This chain uses TRBV7-9 with TRBJ1-5, with D possibly TRBD1 on 6 matching bases. Germline V gene lookup returns CDR1 SEHNR and CDR2 FQNEAQ (reference sequence). Trimming cost V 4 bases and J 2 bases, with 12 bases left between them. The CDR3 runs to 15 residues. CDR3 sequence reads: CASSSTGNGNQPQHF. The CDR3 bases are TGTGCCAGCAGCTCCACAGGGAATGGCAATCAGCCCCAGCATTTT.

This clone occurred a few times. The CDR3 bases are TGTGCCAGCAGCTTAGCGGGGAACCAAGAGACCCAGTACTTC. Translation gives CASSLAGNQETQYF. The J gene is TRBJ2-5, the V gene TRBV7-7; D ambiguous. Trimming cost V 0 bases and J 0 bases, with 5 bases left between them. CDR3 length: 14 residues. Germline V gene sequence: CDR1 SSHAT, CDR2 FNYEAQ (reference sequence).

The sample holds a few counts of this clone. Other DNA variants within this sample encode the same CDR3. The V gene is TRBV18, the J gene TRBJ2-7, with D perhaps TRBD1 or TRBD2 (6 bases each). The V end lost 3 bases, the J end lost 2 bases, and 11 bases lay between the germline ends. CDR1 and CDR2 (germline): KGHSH, LQKENI. This CDR3 is built from 14 residues. CDR3 region: CASSPGGGPYEQYF. The DNA of the CDR3 is TGTGCCAGCTCACCCGGTGGGGGGCCCTACGAGCAGTACTTC.

This clone was recorded many times. V is TRBV11-2 and J is TRBJ1-2, with D unresolved. CDR3 length: 12 residues. CDR1 and CDR2 from the germline V gene are SGHAT and FQNNGV. V was cut by 5 bases and J by 8 bases, with 12 bases left in between. The CDR3 loop is CASSLEGRGYTF. CDR3 in DNA: TGTGCCAGCAGCCTCGAAGGGCGCGGCTACACCTTC.

The genes are TRBV4-1 and TRBJ2-3, with TRBD1 identical over 10 bases. Trimming cost V 4 bases and J 1 base; bases outside gene matches: 8. This CDR3 has 17 residues. Germline V CDR1 and CDR2: MGHRA, YSYEKL. Here the CDR3 reads CASSRDDRGLGTDTQYF. The CDR3 DNA follows: TGCGCCAGCAGCCGAGACGACAGGGGGCTGGGCACAGATACGCAGTATTTT.

This clone was seen only a few times. The chain links TRBV15 to TRBJ1-5; D remains unclear. Trimming took off 0 bases at V and 9 bases at J, with 9 bases between the two ends. The CDR3 totals 13 residues. Per germline, CDR1 LNHNV and CDR2 YYDKDF (reference sequence). CDR3 residues: CATSRDTPRPQHF. CDR3 DNA: TGTGCCACCAGCAGAGATACCCCCCGGCCCCAGCATTTT.

Ten or more counts support this clone. The CDR3 loop reads CASSQDGQGHTEAFF. CDR3 sequence (DNA): TGCGCCAGCAGCCAGGATGGACAGGGACACACTGAAGCTTTCTTT. The chain links TRBV4-3 to TRBJ1-1; 8 nucleotides align to TRBD1. The germline V gene has CDR1 LGHNA and CDR2 YSLEER. With V trimmed by 3 bases and J by 3 bases, 6 bases remained unmatched. The CDR3 covers 15 residues.

The gene calls are TRBV9 and TRBJ1-2; D is unresolved. The V gene's germline CDR1 is SGDLS and CDR2 YYNGEE. V was trimmed by 4 bases and J by 5 bases, leaving 9 bases between them. This CDR3 is 12 amino acids long. The chain's CDR3 is CASSTELYGYTF. The CDR3 nucleotides read TGTGCCAGCAGCACAGAACTATATGGCTACACCTTC.

The J gene is TRBJ2-3, the V gene TRBV7-2; D possibly corresponds to TRBD1 (5 bases). The ends were cut back, 0 bases at V and 0 bases at J, with 16 bases in the middle. CDR1 and CDR2 from the germline V gene are SGHTA and FQGNSA. The CDR3 extends over 18 amino acids. In DNA, the CDR3 is TGTGCCAGCAGCTTAGCGCTTTTGACAGCGTCTAGCACAGATACGCAGTATTTT. The encoded protein is CASSLALLTASSTDTQYF.

The gene calls are TRBV5-4 and TRBJ2-1; D is unresolved. Trimming removed 4 bases at V and 0 bases at J, with 11 bases between. The CDR3 has 15 residues. Germline-derived CDR1 and CDR2 are SGHNT and YYREEE (reference sequence). The CDR3 loop reads CASSPSWSSYNEQFF. In DNA form, the CDR3 reads TGTGCCAGCAGCCCCAGTTGGAGCTCCTACAATGAGCAGTTCTTC.

The V gene is TRBV5-1, the J gene TRBJ2-7; 7 bases are a match to TRBD1. V lost 1 base to trimming and J lost 0 bases; unmatched junction nucleotides: 4. CDR1 is SGHRS and CDR2 is YFSETQ in the germline V gene. This CDR3 is 15 amino acids long. The CDR3 sequence is CASSLTTGSSYEQYF. CDR3 nucleotides: TGCGCCAGCAGCTTGACGACAGGGAGCTCCTACGAGCAGTACTTC.

This clone was detected only a few times. The rearrangement links TRBV11-2 to TRBJ1-2, with 7 bases identical to TRBD1. This CDR3 is built from 13 residues. Trimming cost V 5 bases and J 9 bases; bases outside gene matches: 9. The germline CDR1 and CDR2 sequences are SGHAT and FQNNGV. The CDR3 loop reads CASSLDRERSYTF. The CDR3, as DNA: TGTGCCAGCAGCCTCGACAGGGAGAGGAGCTACACCTTC.

This clone has just a few counts. The chain employs TRBV11-2 and TRBJ2-3; no definite D call. Germline lookup yields CDR1 SGHAT and CDR2 FQNNGV. This CDR3 contains 13 residues. Deletions cut 5 bases from V and 1 base from J, with 7 bases between. The CDR3 sequence: CASSPDRTDTQYF. DNA of the CDR3: TGTGCCAGCAGCCCGGACCGCACAGATACGCAGTATTTT. The full variable domain, rest sourced from reference TRBV11-2 and TRBJ2-3, is EAGVAQSPRYKIIEKRQSVAFWCNPISGHATLYWYQQILGQGPKLLIQFQNNGVVDDSQLPKDRFSAERLKGVDSTLKIQPAKLEDSAVYLCASSPDRTDTQYFGPGTRLTVL.

With respect to this clone: The sample contains more than one DNA sequence encoding this CDR3. The chain uses TRBV4-3 and TRBJ2-5; possibly TRBD1 for D (7 bases). The V gene lost 1 base and the J gene lost 5 bases, with 14 bases spanning the gap. This CDR3 region has 15 residues. The germline V gene has CDR1 LGHNA and CDR2 YSLEER. The CDR3 reads CASSQGQGGGETQYF. CDR3 nucleotide sequence: TGCGCCAGCAGCCAAGGACAGGGTGGGGGGGAGACCCAGTACTTC.

The chain employs TRBV19 and TRBJ2-6; D unresolved. The CDR3 has 14 amino acids. V lost 7 bases, J lost 2 bases, and 9 bases lay in between. Germline V gene data show CDR1 as LNHDA and CDR2 as SQIVND (reference sequence). The CDR3 DNA reads TGTGCCAGTACCGATCGAACTGGGGCCAACGTCCTGACTTTC. Translating gives CASTDRTGANVLTF.

The chain combines TRBV7-2 with TRBJ1-2, with TRBD1 identical over 9 bases. The length of the CDR3 is 15 residues. Germline V gene lookup returns CDR1 SGHTA and CDR2 FQGNSA. Losses at the gene ends were 4 bases for V and 3 bases for J; bases not matched to a gene: 6. The DNA for the CDR3 is TGTGCCAGCAGCTCGTACAGGGGGCTAGACTATGGCTACACCTTC. Protein: CASSSYRGLDYGYTF.

This clone came up a few times. This rearrangement joins TRBV5-8 to TRBJ1-2; D might be TRBD1 (6 bases). The germline V gene encodes CDR1 SGHTS and CDR2 YDEGEE. V lost 2 bases to trimming and J lost 6 bases, with 8 bases between them. CDR3 size: 12 residues. CDR3 bases: TGTGCCAGCAGCTTAGGGGGTGATGGCTACACCTTC. This codes for CASSLGGDGYTF.

This clone was detected once. The J gene is TRBJ2-7, the V gene TRBV12-5; TRBD2 matches 7 bases. With V trimmed by 0 bases and J by 0 bases, 5 bases remained unmatched. The CDR3 covers 16 residues. CDR1 is LGHNT and CDR2 is FRNRAP in the germline V gene. CDR3 bases: TGTGCTAGTGGTTTGGTGGGTAGCGGGCCCTCCTACGAGCAGTACTTC. The encoded protein is CASGLVGSGPSYEQYF.

V is TRBV6-5 and J is TRBJ2-5; unclear D gene. Trimming left V 7 bases short and J 4 bases short, with 13 bases between. CDR1 is MNHEY and CDR2 is SVGAGI in the germline V gene. This CDR3 contains 13 residues. The CDR3 DNA sequence: TGTGCCAGCACCTCCCCGAGTGGAGAGACCCAGTACTTC. Amino acids: CASTSPSGETQYF.

This clone turned up a few times. Other DNA variants within this sample encode the same CDR3. This chain links TRBV28 with TRBJ2-3; D is ambiguous. The CDR3 consists of 11 residues. Germline V gene lookup returns CDR1 MDHEN and CDR2 SYDVKM. V gave up 2 bases and J gave up 6 bases, with 3 bases separating them. CDR3 protein: CASSLRDTQYF. CDR3 bases: TGTGCCAGCAGTTTAAGGGATACGCAGTATTTT.

This clone was observed a handful of times. The chain has TRBV7-9 and TRBJ2-7; D perhaps matches TRBD1 (6 bases). Per the germline V gene, CDR1 is SEHNR and CDR2 is FQNEAQ (reference sequence). This CDR3 is built from 13 residues. The V end lost 5 bases, the J end lost 3 bases, and 11 bases lay between the germline ends. The CDR3 DNA follows: TGTGCCAGCAGCCGACAACAGGGCTACGAGCAGTACTTC. Its protein product is CASSRQQGYEQYF.

This clone has a handful of counts. The rearrangement uses TRBV29-1 and TRBJ1-1, with 10 bases matching TRBD1. The germline gives CDR1 SQVTM, CDR2 ANQGSEA. This CDR3 comprises 15 residues. With V trimmed by 4 bases and J by 4 bases, 9 bases remained unmatched. The CDR3 region is CSVGPGQGSGTEAFF. CDR3 DNA sequence: TGCAGCGTTGGGCCGGGACAGGGGTCTGGCACTGAAGCTTTCTTT.

The chain employs TRBV19 and TRBJ2-7; TRBD1 or TRBD2 may be the D gene (5 bases each). This CDR3 is built from 15 residues. The V gene's germline CDR1 is LNHDA and CDR2 SQIVND (reference sequence). Trimming left V 0 bases short and J 2 bases short, with 11 bases between. Here the CDR3 DNA reads TGTGCCAGTAGTATAGATAGGGGAGAGCCCTACGAGCAGTACTTC. Protein sequence: CASSIDRGEPYEQYF. The variable domain in full, completed from reference TRBV19 and TRBJ2-7, reads DGGITQSPKYLFRKEGQNVTLSCEQNLNHDAMYWYRQDPGQGLRLIYYSQIVNDFQKGDIAEGYSVSREKKESFPLTVTSAQKNPTAFYLCASSIDRGEPYEQYFGPGTRLTVT.

This clone showed up just a few times. This rearrangement joins TRBV4-3 to TRBJ2-1; D might be TRBD1 or TRBD2, each matching 5 bases. Trimming pared 0 bases from V and 4 bases from J, leaving 10 bases between. The CDR3 runs to 15 residues. Germline V gene data show CDR1 as LGHNA and CDR2 as YSLEER. The CDR3 loop is CASSQEEGPYNEQFF. The CDR3 DNA reads as TGCGCCAGCAGCCAAGAAGAGGGGCCGTACAATGAGCAGTTCTTC.